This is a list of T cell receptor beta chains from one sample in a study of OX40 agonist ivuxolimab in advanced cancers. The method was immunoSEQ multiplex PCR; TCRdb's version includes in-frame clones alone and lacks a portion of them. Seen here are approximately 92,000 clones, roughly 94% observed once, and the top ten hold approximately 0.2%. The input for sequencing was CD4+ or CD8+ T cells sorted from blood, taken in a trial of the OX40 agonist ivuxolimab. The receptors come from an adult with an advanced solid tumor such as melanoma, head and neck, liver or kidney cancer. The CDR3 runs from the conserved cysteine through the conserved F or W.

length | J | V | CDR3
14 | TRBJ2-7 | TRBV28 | CASTTGLPTYEQYF
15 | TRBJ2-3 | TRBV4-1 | CASSYRDGSTDTQYF
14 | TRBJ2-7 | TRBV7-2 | CASSPSGTAYEQYF
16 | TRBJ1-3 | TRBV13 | CASSLNRWGSGNTIYF
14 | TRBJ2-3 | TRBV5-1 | CASQGGPSTDTQYF
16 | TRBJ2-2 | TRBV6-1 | CASSEVSGIPPGELFF
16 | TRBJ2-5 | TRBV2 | CASIRLAGTRGETQYF
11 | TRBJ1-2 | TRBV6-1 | CASRGLYGYTF
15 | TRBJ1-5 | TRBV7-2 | CASSLLAELNQPQHF
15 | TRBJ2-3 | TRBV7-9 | CASSSGLAGTDTQYF
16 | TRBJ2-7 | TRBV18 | CASSPPSGQGIREQYF
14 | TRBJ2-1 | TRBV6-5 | CASSYGVIPNEQFF
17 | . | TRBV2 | CASSSRGGEISSYEQYF
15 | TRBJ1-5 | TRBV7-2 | CASSLSGPGNQPQHF
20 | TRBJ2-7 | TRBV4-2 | CASSQVSGGPSSSGAYEQYF
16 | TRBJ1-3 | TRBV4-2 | CASSQDRSLPGNTIYF
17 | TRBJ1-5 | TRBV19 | CASSNPGDRGFNQPQHF
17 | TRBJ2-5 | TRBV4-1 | CASSQGMVGGFQETQYF
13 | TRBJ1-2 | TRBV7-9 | CASSPDRGTGYTF
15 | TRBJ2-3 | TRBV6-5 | CASTTRRGGADTQYF
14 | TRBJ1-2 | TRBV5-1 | CASTLGTANYGYTF
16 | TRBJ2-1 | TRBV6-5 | CASSSFSAGGGNEQFF
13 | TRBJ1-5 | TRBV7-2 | CASRKRDGRPQHF
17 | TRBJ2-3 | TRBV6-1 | CASSDLPLAGGRDTQYF
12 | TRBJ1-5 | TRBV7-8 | CASSPVAGSAHF
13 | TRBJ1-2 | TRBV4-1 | CASSPGVNYGYTF
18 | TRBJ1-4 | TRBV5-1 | CASSSGTGDRVINEKLFF
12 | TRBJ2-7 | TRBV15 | CATSRYEGEQYF
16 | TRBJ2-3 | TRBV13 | CASSFASGGWTDTQYF
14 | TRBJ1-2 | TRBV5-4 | CASSPSTANYGYTF
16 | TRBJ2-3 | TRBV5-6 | CASSLSLALAEDTQYF
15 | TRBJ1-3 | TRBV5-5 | CASSLTDFSGNTIYF
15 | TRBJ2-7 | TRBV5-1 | CASSELTGGPNEQYF
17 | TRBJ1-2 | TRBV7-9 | CASSLTGGGRAEYGYTF
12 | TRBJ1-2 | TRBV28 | CASSPLSYGYTF
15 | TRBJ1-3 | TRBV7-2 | CASSRTQYSGNTIYF